These 29 T cell receptor beta chains originate from one sample sequenced in a study of human T cells and chemical hapten exposure. TCRdb called the RACE reads again in MiXCR, with one record for every CDR3 protein. The table includes about 93,000 distinct CDR3 sequences, just under 9% detected once. The time point denotes: healthy volunteer bleed at 2 weeks. Total RNA was isolated from unfractionated whole blood. The specimen sequenced was whole blood. These TCRs come from a female donor in good health. Some clones in this sample may be carry-over from other donors' samples.

Comments on this clonotype: A much more abundant neighbour one base away suggests this may be a read error. The chain links TRBV7-9 to TRBJ1-4; the D is unclear. CDR3 length: 12 amino acids. Germline lookup yields CDR1 SEHNR and CDR2 FQNEAQ (reference sequence). CDR3 region: CARSLYSEKLFF. CDR3 in DNA: TGTGCCAGAAGCTTATACAGTGAAAAACTGTTTTTT.

DNA of the CDR3: TGCGCCAGCAGCCAATGGACTAGAGGCGGTGATGAGCAGTTCTTC. The encoded protein is CASSQWTRGGDEQFF. This chain joins TRBV4-1 and TRBJ2-1; 7 positions agree with TRBD2. CDR3 size: 15 residues. The junction had 9 bases not matched to a gene; V was cut back by 2 bases and J by 8 bases. Germline V gene sequence: CDR1 MGHRA, CDR2 YSYEKL.

In its sample, this clonotype was seen a few times. CDR3 bases: TGTGCCAGCACCGCCGGGACAGGGGGCGCCCCGAACACCGGGGAGCTGTTTTTT. Translated, it gives CASTAGTGGAPNTGELFF. The chain combines TRBV19 with TRBJ2-2, with 12 bases fitting TRBD1. This CDR3 region has 18 residues. V was clipped by 9 bases and J by 0 bases; unmatched bases: 11. CDR1 is LNHDA, CDR2 SQIVND, per germline (reference sequence).

V gene TRBV10-3 combines with J gene TRBJ2-3, with TRBD2 as a possible D gene (5 bases). The germline gives CDR1 ENHRY, CDR2 SYGVKD. V lost 6 bases and J lost 6, with 22 bases in between. The CDR3 is 16 amino acids. The CDR3: CAISKSGAAGVDTQYF. Here the CDR3 DNA reads TGTGCCATCAGCAAAAGCGGAGCCGCCGGTGTCGATACGCAGTATTTT.

This clonotype came up many times. This chain connects TRBV20-1 to TRBJ2-1; a possible D gene is TRBD2 (6 bases). The CDR3 length is 14 residues. The germline V gene has CDR1 DFQATT and CDR2 SNEGSKA (reference sequence). Trimming took off 2 bases at V and 8 bases at J, with 16 bases between the two ends. The CDR3 DNA reads TGCAGTGCTAGAAGGCGGGGTCCAAGAGATGAGCAGTTCTTC. Translated, it gives CSARRRGPRDEQFF.

The table lists this clonotype with a few counts. J is TRBJ2-1 and V is TRBV7-9; 9 bases map to TRBD2. V was pared by 5 bases and J by 7 bases, with 12 bases of the junction left unmatched. Germline CDR1 reads SEHNR; CDR2 reads FQNEAQ (reference sequence). The CDR3 has 16 amino acids. In DNA, the CDR3 is TGTGCCAGCAGCCTCTCGGCGGGAGGGATGATGAATGAGCAGTTCTTC. Amino acids: CASSLSAGGMMNEQFF.

This chain connects TRBV20-1 to TRBJ2-3; the D is unclear. Deletions cut 0 bases from V and 4 bases from J, with 8 bases between. The CDR3 has 13 amino acids. CDR1 is DFQATT, CDR2 SNEGSKA, per germline (reference sequence). The CDR3 protein is CSARDRSADTQYF. The CDR3 nucleotides are TGCAGTGCTAGAGATAGAAGCGCAGATACGCAGTATTTT.

To note about this clonotype: With a much larger clone just one base away, this may be a read error. This chain links TRBV5-1 with TRBJ2-3, with a possible D match to TRBD2 (7 bases). Between the trimmed V and J ends, which lost 7 bases and 5 bases, there was a span of 17 bases. Germline V gives CDR1 SGHRS, CDR2 YFSETQ. The length of the CDR3 is 14 residues. Written as DNA, the CDR3 is TGCGCCAGCCGTGTGAAGGGAGGGGGAGATACGCAGTATTTT. This codes for CASRVKGGGDTQYF.

This clonotype has a handful of counts. The genes are TRBV9 and TRBJ2-7; D unclear. The CDR3 runs 13 residues. CDR1 and CDR2 (germline): SGDLS, YYNGEE. Trimming stripped 3 bases from V and 0 bases from J, with 7 bases between. The CDR3: CASSGHSSYEQYF. In nucleotides, the CDR3 is TGTGCCAGCAGCGGGCACTCCTCCTACGAGCAGTACTTC.

This clonotype was picked up one time. The CDR3 nucleotides read TGCAGTGCTCGCACTAGCGGATTCACAGATACGCAGTATTTT. Translation: CSARTSGFTDTQYF. This rearrangement joins TRBV20-1 to TRBJ2-3, with 8 bases identical to TRBD2. Trimming removed 5 bases from V and 2 bases from J; junction bases left unmatched: 6. This CDR3 is 14 amino acids long. Germline V gene sequence: CDR1 DFQATT, CDR2 SNEGSKA (reference sequence).

This clonotype was observed a handful of times. The V and J genes are TRBV27 and TRBJ2-3, with 10 nucleotides matching TRBD2. The CDR3 is 16 residues long. Germline V gene lookup returns CDR1 MNHEY and CDR2 SMNVEV (reference sequence). The trim removed 10 bases at V and 2 bases at J, leaving 12 bases unmatched. The CDR3, as DNA: TGTGCCACCAGATTTCAACTAGCGGGAACCACAGATACGCAGTATTTT. Protein product: CATRFQLAGTTDTQYF.

In this sample, this clonotype turned up a few times. The chain employs TRBV28 and TRBJ1-2; TRBD1 might be the D (6 bases). The V gene lost 6 bases and the J gene lost 0 bases, with 11 bases spanning the gap. CDR1 MDHEN and CDR2 SYDVKM come from the germline V gene. The CDR3 sequence is 14 residues long. CDR3 region: CASSPGTPNYGYTF. The CDR3 nucleotides read TGTGCCAGCAGCCCTGGGACACCTAACTATGGCTACACCTTC.

This clonotype was counted ten times or more. The chain has TRBV28 and TRBJ1-6; D remains ambiguous. Germline V gene lookup returns CDR1 MDHEN and CDR2 SYDVKM. The germline V and J ends were trimmed by 1 base and 12 bases, with 7 bases remaining between them. The CDR3 covers 12 residues. The CDR3 DNA reads as TGTGCCAGCAGTTTATTAGGGATACCCCTCCACTTT. As protein: CASSLLGIPLHF.

The chain has TRBV10-3 and TRBJ2-3; D is unclear. The CDR3 runs to 15 residues. The V gene lost 6 bases and the J gene lost 0 bases, with 13 bases spanning the gap. Germline values: CDR1 ENHRY, CDR2 SYGVKD. CDR3 sequence (DNA): TGTGCCATCAGGGCTAACAGACGGAGCACAGATACGCAGTATTTT. Protein product: CAIRANRRSTDTQYF.

This clonotype was seen a handful of times. The chain carries TRBV7-2 and TRBJ2-1; TRBD1 matches 7 bases. CDR1 and CDR2 from the germline V gene are SGHTA and FQGNSA. CDR3 length: 18 amino acids. The V gene end was trimmed by 1 base and the J gene end by 0 bases; junction bases not matched to a gene: 9. CDR3: CASSLGNRGISSYNEQFF. CDR3 in DNA: TGTGCCAGCAGCTTAGGTAACAGGGGCATAAGCTCCTACAATGAGCAGTTCTTC.

This clonotype was observed a handful of times. The chain joins TRBV12-3 or TRBV12-4 to TRBJ1-5; 9 nucleotides agree with TRBD1. The CDR3 is 16 amino acids. With V trimmed by 3 bases and J by 1 base, 4 bases remained unmatched. In DNA form, the CDR3 reads TGTGCCAGCAGTTTGGGACAGGGAGGCAGCAATCAGCCCCAGCATTTT. This translates into CASSLGQGGSNQPQHF.

This clonotype occurred a few times. V usage is TRBV23-1 and J usage is TRBJ2-7; 8 bases are a match to TRBD1. TRBV23-1 is labeled an ORF, and its function is uncertain. The CDR3 has 17 amino acids. The junction had 12 bases not matched to a gene; V was cut back by 2 bases and J by 3 bases. The DNA for the CDR3 is TGCGCCAGCAGTCAAAACGCGCTCGGACAGGGAGACTACGAGCAGTACTTC. Protein: CASSQNALGQGDYEQYF.

V usage is TRBV2 and J usage is TRBJ1-1; D not certain. The V gene lost 6 bases and the J gene lost 0 bases, with 5 bases spanning the gap. Per the germline V gene, CDR1 is SNHLY and CDR2 is FYNNEI. This CDR3 is built from 12 residues. CDR3 loop: CASRDLNTEAFF. The CDR3 DNA sequence: TGTGCCAGCAGGGACCTGAACACTGAAGCTTTCTTT.

CDR3 bases: TGTGCCAGCAGCTCATGGACTAGCGGGTCGAACATTCAGTACTTC. Translation: CASSSWTSGSNIQYF. The genes are TRBV28 and TRBJ2-4, with 11 bases aligning to TRBD2. The CDR3 runs 15 residues. The V and J ends lost 6 bases and 7 bases, in that order; junction bases with no gene match: 8. The germline V gene has CDR1 MDHEN and CDR2 SYDVKM. The full variable domain, rest sourced from reference TRBV28 and TRBJ2-4, is DVKVTQSSRYLVKRTGEKVFLECVQDMDHENMFWYRQDPGLGLRLIYFSYDVKMKEKGDIPEGYSVSREKKERFSLILESASTNQTSMYLCASSSWTSGSNIQYFGAGTRLSVL.

In this sample, this clonotype turned up a few times. The V and J genes are TRBV7-2 and TRBJ2-5; no definite D call. Trimming shortened V by 5 bases and J by 2 bases, and 15 bases separated the two germline ends. This CDR3 is 15 amino acids long. Germline CDR1 is SGHTA and CDR2 is FQGNSA. CDR3 DNA: TGTGCCAGCAGCCCCCACCGGGCGGTACAAGAGACCCAGTACTTC. It yields the protein CASSPHRAVQETQYF.

A word on this clonotype: A read error may produce the germline difference seen at one junction end. The V gene is TRBV29-1, the J gene TRBJ1-1; 7 positions agree with TRBD1. CDR1 is SQVTM and CDR2 is ANQGSEA in the germline V gene. CDR3 length equals 14 residues. For the CDR3, the DNA is TGCAGCGCGTCAAACCGGGACAGTCACACCGAAGCTTTCTTT. Its protein product is CSASNRDSHTEAFF.

This chain links TRBV28 with TRBJ1-3; D remains ambiguous. Germline values: CDR1 MDHEN, CDR2 SYDVKM. The CDR3 has 15 residues. Deletions cut 5 bases from V and 0 bases from J, with 11 bases between. CDR3 loop: CASSRDQSSGNTIYF. CDR3 nucleotide sequence: TGTGCCAGCAGTCGGGATCAGAGCTCTGGAAACACCATATATTTT. Complete variable domain (other parts from reference TRBV28 and TRBJ1-3): DVKVTQSSRYLVKRTGEKVFLECVQDMDHENMFWYRQDPGLGLRLIYFSYDVKMKEKGDIPEGYSVSREKKERFSLILESASTNQTSMYLCASSRDQSSGNTIYFGEGSWLTVV.

V is TRBV4-3 and J is TRBJ1-5; D gene ambiguous. CDR1 is LGHNA and CDR2 is YSLEER in the germline V gene. This CDR3 region has 17 residues. Deletions cut 0 bases from V and 0 bases from J, with 12 bases between. The CDR3 DNA reads TGCGCCAGCAGCCAAGAGGTGGGGTACGGTAGCAATCAGCCCCAGCATTTT. It encodes CASSQEVGYGSNQPQHF.

This chain links TRBV7-3 with TRBJ2-3; 8 bases are a match to TRBD2. Germline CDR1 and CDR2: SGHTA and FQGTGA. The ends lost 6 bases at V and 2 bases at J; junction bases unmatched: 7. CDR3 length: 15 residues. The CDR3 region has the DNA TGTGCCAGCAGTCCCGGGGGGGGTCCCACAGATACGCAGTATTTT. This gives the protein CASSPGGGPTDTQYF. The full variable domain, its missing parts supplied by reference TRBV7-3 and TRBJ2-3, is GAGVSQTPSNKVTEKGKYVELRCDPISGHTALYWYRQSLGQGPEFLIYFQGTGAADDSGLPNDRFFAVRPEGSVSTLKIQRTERGDSAVYLCASSPGGGPTDTQYFGPGTRLTVL.

In its sample, this clonotype was seen a few times. The rearrangement joins TRBV20-1 to TRBJ2-5; 12 nucleotides align to TRBD2. The J segment lost 4 bases and the V segment lost 1 base, leaving 1 base of the junction unmatched. Germline V gives CDR1 DFQATT, CDR2 SNEGSKA (reference sequence). The CDR3 spans 14 residues. This CDR3 is CSARASGRGETQYF. CDR3 DNA: TGCAGTGCTAGAGCTAGCGGGAGGGGAGAGACCCAGTACTTC.

In this sample, this clonotype turned up many times. This chain connects TRBV20-1 to TRBJ2-2; the D gene is possibly TRBD2 (5 bases). CDR1 is DFQATT and CDR2 is SNEGSKA in the germline V gene (reference sequence). This CDR3 has 14 residues. Trimming stripped 1 base from V and 7 bases from J, with 13 bases between. The CDR3 sequence: CSARGAGNDGELFF. CDR3 DNA sequence: TGCAGTGCTAGAGGGGCCGGGAATGACGGGGAGCTGTTTTTT.

The table lists this clonotype with a few counts. This chain uses TRBV19 with TRBJ1-1, with D possibly matching TRBD1 (6 bases). The V end was cut by 4 bases, the J end by 1 base, with 10 bases between. This CDR3 spans 14 amino acids. Per the germline V gene, CDR1 is LNHDA and CDR2 is SQIVND (reference sequence). The CDR3: CASSTGHSNTEAFF. CDR3 nucleotides: TGTGCCAGTAGTACGGGACACTCGAACACTGAAGCTTTCTTT.

The genes are TRBV10-3 and TRBJ2-2; 10 positions match TRBD2. The germline CDR1 and CDR2 sequences are ENHRY and SYGVKD. The CDR3 length is 17 residues. V shed 4 bases and J 0 bases; nucleotides not matched to a gene: 5. CDR3 sequence: CAISGASGSTNTGELFF. The CDR3 region has the DNA TGTGCCATCAGTGGGGCTAGCGGGAGCACGAACACCGGGGAGCTGTTTTTT.

In this sample, this clonotype turned up a few times. CDR3 nucleotide sequence: TGTGCCAGCAGCCGACAGCTCATGAACACTGAAGCTTTCTTT. It codes for CASSRQLMNTEAFF. The rearrangement uses TRBV7-2 and TRBJ1-1; D may be TRBD1 (5 bases). CDR1 is SGHTA and CDR2 is FQGNSA in the germline V gene. CDR3 length: 14 residues. Trimming left V 5 bases short and J 0 bases short, with 10 bases between.